What follows is one TCR beta chain and its context. Its antigen remains unknown. V lost 5 bases and J lost 7, with 12 bases in between. CDR1 is MNHNS and CDR2 is SASEGT in the germline V gene. The CDR3 is 12 residues long. Based on clinical symptoms, serum thyroxine and TRAb, thyroid ultrasound and orbital computed tomography, diagnoses were reached. A roughly 10 ml volume of fresh peripheral blood provided the PBMCs. There were TCR beta CDR3 regions amplified from RNA transcripts. Researchers ran a first-round RT-PCR on the TCR CDR3 using the HTBI primer set. TCRdb re-called the multiplex PCR reads with MiXCR, one entry per CDR3 protein. The sample carries around 420,000 distinct CDR3 sequences, approximately 15% recorded once. The data were taken from a study of T cells in Graves' hyperthyroidism and ophthalmopathy. Study-level results: Blood also carried most thyroid clonotypes expanded above 0.001. In validation, the model predicted ophthalmopathy. These predictions came a median approximately six months before onset.

The sequenced sample consisted of blood. The source is a woman under 30 with Graves' hyperthyroidism. The rearrangement links TRBV6-1 to TRBJ2-7; D call uncertain. Here the CDR3 DNA reads TGTGCCAGCAGTCTTAAGAAAGGGGAGCAGTACTTC. Encoded protein: CASSLKKGEQYF.